This T cell receptor beta chain was recorded in a study of cytomegalovirus exposure and HLA in healthy donors. Study-wide context: Of all 400 or so donors who were genotyped, roughly 81% belonged to the Caucasian-associated ancestry cluster. Study findings and constraints: Prior analysis indicated that the majority of TCR beta V segments exhibited productivity approximately 87% or approximately 30% of the time.

About this clone itself: Antigen unknown.

The germline V and J ends were trimmed by 4 bases and 6 bases, with 19 bases remaining between them. Germline V lookup: CDR1 SGHTS, CDR2 YDEGEE. The CDR3 has 15 residues. With 60 Vbeta and 13 Jbeta primers, the PCR was carried out. Per the authors' pipeline: Later analysis identified roughly 84 million unique TCR beta chains, 8.5 million to 13 million shared. The protocol was immunoSEQ multiplex PCR, while the TCRdb copy is restricted to in-frame clones and leaves out a portion. The DNA gave D and trimming, while V, J and clone size come from that table. The sample lists some 100,000 clones, around three quarters occurring once.

Sequencing was carried out using PBMCs. This sequence joins TRBV5-8 and TRBJ1-2; weak D call: TRBD1 (6 bases). This TCR came from a woman aged 40-49 years in good health and CMV-seropositive. The CDR3 nucleotides read TGTGCCAGCAGCAGATCACAGGGCCAGTTTCATGGCTACACCTTC. Its protein product is CASSRSQGQFHGYTF.